The rows below give T cell receptor beta chains drawn from one sample of a study of blood T cell repertoires in COVID-19. Sequencing was performed with immunoSEQ multiplex PCR; in TCRdb, only in-frame clones are kept and a portion is missing. Altogether roughly 64,000 clones are present, 65% to 80% being singletons, with the ten largest covering roughly 5%. The sample was peripheral blood. The receptors here all came from a human donor in a cohort sampled during active COVID-19. Each CDR3 is given with its conserved first and last residue. Fields, in order: clone size, V gene, D gene, J gene, CDR3 protein, CDR3 DNA. D genes are given only for firm matches. For some rows the clone size is stated as once, few or many, or as a class when expanded; others skip it.

NA	TRBV29-1	TRBD1	TRBJ1-1	CSATGVTTAEAFF	TGCAGCGCGACAGGGGTTACTACTGCCGAAGCTTTCTTT
NA	TRBV5-1	NA	TRBJ2-1	CASSPRDNSYNEQFF	TGCGCCAGCAGCCCAAGAGACAACTCCTACAATGAGCAGTTCTTC
NA	TRBV6-5	TRBD1	TRBJ1-4	CASRWTGANEKLFF	TGTGCCAGCAGGTGGACAGGGGCTAATGAAAAACTGTTTTTT
NA	TRBV5-6	TRBD1	TRBJ1-2	CASSDTGGVDYGYTF	TGTGCCAGCAGCGATACAGGGGGCGTCGACTATGGCTACACCTTC
NA	TRBV19	TRBD2	TRBJ2-3	CASSVSSGEVDTQYF	TGTGCCAGTAGTGTTTCTAGCGGGGAAGTGGATACGCAGTATTTT
NA	TRBV5-1	TRBD2	TRBJ2-3	CASSLATSGGTDTQYF	TGCGCCAGCAGCTTGGCGACTAGCGGGGGCACAGATACGCAGTATTTT
NA	TRBV5-4	NA	TRBJ1-5	CASSGPGNQPQHF	TGTGCCAGCAGCGGGCCCGGAAATCAGCCCCAGCATTTT
few	TRBV7-9	NA	TRBJ2-5	CASSRQYQETQYF	TGTGCCAGCAGCCGACAATACCAAGAGACCCAGTACTTC
NA	TRBV2	NA	TRBJ1-3	CASRQVMAGNTIYF	TGTGCCAGCAGGCAGGTGATGGCTGGAAACACCATATATTTT
NA	TRBV11-2	TRBD1	TRBJ1-5	CASSLGQGPNQPQHF	TGTGCCAGCAGCTTAGGACAGGGACCGAATCAGCCCCAGCATTTT
few	TRBV30	TRBD1	TRBJ1-1	CAWVGDRTGAFF	TGTGCCTGGGTGGGGGACAGGACTGGGGCTTTCTTT
few	TRBV6-6	NA	TRBJ1-6	CASSYRQDSPLHF	TGTGCCAGCAGTTACAGGCAGGATTCACCCCTCCACTTT
NA	TRBV2	NA	TRBJ2-2	CASSELLAGELFF	TGTGCCAGCAGTGAACTCCTGGCTGGGGAGCTGTTTTTT
NA	TRBV19	NA	TRBJ1-1	CASSMGGSMNTEAFF	TGTGCCAGTAGTATGGGGGGTTCGATGAACACTGAAGCTTTCTTT
NA	TRBV3-1/TRBV3-2	TRBD1	TRBJ1-6	CASSQEGTGGSPLHF	TGTGCCAGCAGCCAAGAAGGGACAGGGGGTTCACCCCTCCACTTT
NA	TRBV7-2	NA	TRBJ1-5	CASSPGLTNQPQHF	TGTGCCAGCAGCCCGGGACTTACCAATCAGCCCCAGCATTTT
NA	TRBV4-2	NA	TRBJ1-2	CASSQAIRGVGHGNNYGYTF	TGTGCCAGCAGCCAAGCCATACGTGGAGTCGGACACGGTAACAACTATGGCTACACCTTC
NA	TRBV5-1	TRBD1	TRBJ2-1	CASKATGVNEQFF	TGCGCCAGCAAAGCCACAGGGGTGAATGAGCAGTTCTTC
NA	TRBV10-3	NA	TRBJ2-7	CATSLLAGLGGGEQYF	TGTGCCACCAGTCTCTTGGCCGGACTAGGGGGTGGCGAGCAGTACTTC
NA	TRBV30	NA	TRBJ1-6	CAWTVGGSGRTLHF	TGTGCCTGGACGGTCGGGGGATCGGGTCGCACCCTCCACTTT
few	TRBV2	TRBD1	TRBJ1-1	CASTFRGMNTEAFF	TGTGCCAGCACCTTCAGGGGGATGAACACTGAAGCTTTCTTT
once	TRBV9	NA	TRBJ1-2	CASSASGAGGYTF	TGTGCCAGCAGCGCCTCAGGGGCGGGTGGCTACACCTTC
NA	TRBV7-6	NA	TRBJ2-7	CASSLLSPGEQYF	TGTGCCAGCAGCTTACTTAGTCCTGGCGAGCAGTACTTC
NA	TRBV7-7	NA	TRBJ2-3	CASSLGRGTTDTQYF	TGTGCTAGCAGCTTAGGGCGGGGCACCACAGATACGCAGTATTTT
NA	TRBV7-2	NA	TRBJ2-6	CASSLVEGRRGANVLTF	TGTGCCAGCAGCTTAGTTGAGGGAAGGCGGGGGGCCAACGTCCTGACTTTC
NA	TRBV28	TRBD1	TRBJ1-3	CASTGGSSGNTIYF	TGTGCCAGCACAGGGGGGAGCTCTGGAAACACCATATATTTT
NA	TRBV6-5	TRBD1	TRBJ1-3	CASSYGTGVGNTIYF	TGTGCCAGCAGTTACGGGACAGGGGTTGGAAACACCATATATTTT
NA	TRBV27	NA	TRBJ1-1	CASSFRTLVCSTEAFF	TGTGCCAGCAGTTTCAGGACACTCGTGTGTAGCACTGAAGCTTTCTTT
NA	TRBV5-6	NA	TRBJ2-7	CASRFAPGSYEQYF	TGTGCCAGCAGATTTGCCCCGGGAAGCTACGAGCAGTACTTC
once	TRBV10-3	NA	TRBJ2-3	CAISAGAAWDTQYF	TGTGCCATCAGTGCAGGGGCCGCGTGGGATACGCAGTATTTT
NA	TRBV30	NA	TRBJ1-2	CAWEDGNYGYTF	TGTGCCTGGGAAGACGGGAATTATGGCTACACCTTC
NA	TRBV21-1	NA	TRBJ2-7	CAPASGGGQYF	TGTGCCCCTGCCTCGGGGGGTGGGCAGTACTTC
NA	TRBV11-2	TRBD2	TRBJ2-2	CASSLTSGGPTGSTGELFF	TGTGCCAGCAGCTTGACTAGCGGGGGCCCCACCGGCAGCACCGGGGAGCTGTTTTTT
NA	TRBV6-2/TRBV6-3	NA	TRBJ2-7	CASSSDIMGGEQYF	TGTGCCAGCAGTTCCGACATTATGGGGGGCGAGCAGTACTTC
NA	TRBV4-2	TRBD2	TRBJ2-1	CASSQDRGGPPYNEQFF	TGTGCCAGCAGCCAAGATCGCGGGGGACCCCCCTACAATGAGCAGTTCTTC
NA	TRBV5-4	TRBD2	TRBJ2-5	CASSFVSGEVRYF	TGTGCCAGCAGCTTCGTTAGCGGGGAAGTCCGGTACTTC
NA	TRBV7-3	TRBD2	TRBJ2-2	CASSPAGGEGGELFF	TGTGCCAGCAGCCCTGCGGGGGGCGAGGGCGGGGAGCTGTTTTTT
NA	TRBV7-2	NA	TRBJ2-7	CASSKPQGQGGSYEQYF	TGTGCCAGCAGCAAACCTCAGGGCCAGGGGGGCTCCTACGAGCAGTACTTC
NA	TRBV6-5	NA	TRBJ1-5	CASSSGGSNQPQHF	TGTGCCAGCAGTTCCGGGGGAAGCAATCAGCCCCAGCATTTT
many	TRBV30	NA	TRBJ1-3	CAWSGSQFSSGNTIYF	TGTGCCTGGAGTGGGTCACAGTTCTCATCTGGAAACACCATATATTTT
NA	TRBV6-1	NA	TRBJ2-4	CASSEAPRGNIQYF	TGTGCCAGCAGTGAAGCGCCGAGAGGGAACATTCAGTACTTC
NA	TRBV6-8	TRBD1	TRBJ1-1	CASSAGGRVTEAFF	TGTGCCAGCAGTGCAGGGGGCCGGGTCACTGAAGCTTTCTTT
NA	TRBV6-6	NA	TRBJ2-7	CASSYSSSGEQYF	TGTGCCAGCAGTTACTCTAGCTCGGGCGAGCAGTACTTC
once	TRBV28	TRBD1	TRBJ1-4	CASRDRDRWEKLFF	TGTGCCAGCAGAGACCGGGACAGGTGGGAAAAACTGTTTTTT
NA	TRBV5-1	NA	TRBJ1-6	CASSLDQGNSPLHF	TGCGCCAGCAGCTTGGATCAGGGTAATTCACCCCTCCACTTT
NA	TRBV6-6	NA	TRBJ2-1	CASSYLGQPYNEQFF	TGTGCCAGCAGTTACCTTGGACAGCCCTACAATGAGCAGTTCTTC
NA	TRBV9	NA	TRBJ2-5	CASSSRQEGTQETQYF	TGTGCCAGCAGCTCGAGGCAGGAGGGTACTCAAGAGACCCAGTACTTC
NA	TRBV5-6	TRBD1	TRBJ2-2	CASSLADRGDTGELFF	TGTGCCAGCAGCTTGGCCGACAGGGGGGACACCGGGGAGCTGTTTTTT